This TCR beta chain was observed in a study of CD8+ T cells in alopecia areata. This clone came up once. Its target is unknown. Study observations and caveats: Lesional scalp, especially alopecia totalis/universalis, showed higher clonality than normal scalp.

It was from alopecia areata patients that lesional scalp punch biopsies and peripheral blood were collected. Sorting from PBMCs produced CD4+ and CD8+ T cells. Extraction and reverse transcription of RNA yielded cDNA as the sequencing template. Clones were read by immunoSEQ multiplex PCR, and TCRdb kept only the in-frame ones, dropping some. Among about 200,000 clones listed, roughly 57% were seen once. Sequenced here: CD4+ T cells sorted from blood, sampled at week 0. This TCR was recovered from a human donor with alopecia areata.

This CDR3 reads CAWSYRGTGQPQHF. Written as DNA, the CDR3 is TGTGCCTGGAGTTACAGGGGAACGGGTCAGCCCCAGCATTTT. The chain links TRBV30 to TRBJ1-5; 7 nucleotides align to TRBD1. CDR3 length equals 14 residues. V dropped 2 bases and J dropped 6; count of bases not matched to a gene: 7. Germline loops: CDR1 GTSNPN, CDR2 SVGIG (reference sequence).